This T cell receptor beta chain was sequenced for a study of blood T cells in healthy people across ages (dated by TCRdb to between 2014 and 2017). The study in broad terms: In model experiments, roughly one uniquely barcoded TCR beta cDNA molecule per two T cells was captured by template switching. Age-related changes in TCR beta repertoire diversity were measured in the study by deep sequencing normalized with unique cDNA molecular identifiers. The donors were divided into four age groups: young (average approximately 15 years), middle-aged (about 39), aged (about 61) and long-lived (about 79). Donors of different ages were randomly distributed across sequencing lanes to avoid experimental bias. Using the same blood draw, the study looked at two additional independent replicas of 1 million unique cDNA reads for two donors, one aged 18 to 29 and the other aged 80 or older.

Paper-wide results and their limitations: Compared with the aged group, the long-lived group had more naive CD4+ T cells, fewer expanded clones and increased TCR diversity, suggesting age selection. Because the CMV infection status of the donors was unknown, age-related changes in expanded clonotypes may potentially have been confounded. Total diversity estimates from one million sequenced T cells were considered lower bounds and underestimates. As age increased, observed TCR beta diversity per million T cells dropped in a roughly linear way, and a significant reduction was already evident by age around 41. Because profiling used bulk unsorted PBMCs, naive and antigen-experienced compartments could not be compared conclusively. The percentage of naive T cells measured by flow cytometry correlated strongly with observed TCR beta diversity.

The receptor library was made with 5' RACE. The sequencing machine was an Illumina HiSeq 2500. A second PCR of roughly 6 to 11 cycles was performed with a sample-barcoded 5' primer and a J-beta primer mix. A unique molecular identifier was introduced onto each TCR beta cDNA molecule by a template-switch 5' adaptor carrying 12 random nucleotides. Each sample yielded at least 2.5 million CDR3-containing paired-end reads. All of the RNA was converted into first-strand cDNA using the Mint cDNA synthesis kit, with a TRBC-specific oligonucleotide serving as the primer. All cDNA was treated with uracil-DNA glycosylase and then went through a first 18-cycle PCR with the universal primers M1SS and BC2_uni_R. Under the source paper's analysis protocol: For normalization, 1 million high-quality reads, each with a distinct molecular identifier, were randomly selected from each sample. Instead of being binned into consensus sequences, reads with shared molecular identifiers were discarded. MiTCR, with a Q25 quality threshold and the strictest error-elimination algorithm, was used for CDR3 identification, clonotype clustering and error correction. A nonparametric unseen species model with Euler transformation was used to estimate lower-bound total TCR beta diversity. TCRdb reworked the public reads: Q25 trimming with fastp, MiXCR clone assembly, productive beta chains retained. Under each unique CDR3 protein, matching rows form one entry showing the most common genes and DNA. V and J calls and clone size were set by TCRdb, not the authors. The sample data list around 1,700,000 distinct CDR3 sequences, and 25% to 30% of these were observed just once. Of the sample, 7.7% falls within the top ten clones.

With respect to this clonotype: The specificity of this receptor is unknown. A read error is possible here, since a much larger clone lies one base away.

Donors were about 36 systemically healthy Caucasian individuals from Russia aged roughly 6 to 100 years. Ten milliliters of peripheral blood were drawn from each donor into EDTA-treated Vacutainer tubes. Ficoll-Paque density-gradient centrifugation was used to isolate PBMCs, with at least 7 million obtained per sample. Trizol reagent was used to extract total RNA from PBMCs, with at least 5 micrograms per sample. The percentages of naive CD45RAhigh/CD27high T cells were determined by flow cytometry on a PBMC aliquot from every donor. Measured from the cysteine to the phenylalanine, the CDR3 is 14 residues long. Only the CDR3 DNA stays, 42 bases, in frame from base 1. V gives up 5 bases and J gives up 13 bases, and the segment between their germline ends measures 21 bases. The germline V gene (reference sequence) sets CDR1 to MNHNY and CDR2 to SVGAGI.

The clonotype originates from a woman aged 30 to 39 in good health. The V and J segments used are TRBV6-6 and TRBJ2-1; the D call is tentative, TRBD1 or TRBD2, as each matches 6 bases. Sequences were obtained from blood. The CDR3 amino acid sequence is: CASSPPGRGETQFF. The nucleotide sequence is given as TGTGCCAGCAGTCCTCCCGGAAGGGGGGAGACCCAGTTCTTC.